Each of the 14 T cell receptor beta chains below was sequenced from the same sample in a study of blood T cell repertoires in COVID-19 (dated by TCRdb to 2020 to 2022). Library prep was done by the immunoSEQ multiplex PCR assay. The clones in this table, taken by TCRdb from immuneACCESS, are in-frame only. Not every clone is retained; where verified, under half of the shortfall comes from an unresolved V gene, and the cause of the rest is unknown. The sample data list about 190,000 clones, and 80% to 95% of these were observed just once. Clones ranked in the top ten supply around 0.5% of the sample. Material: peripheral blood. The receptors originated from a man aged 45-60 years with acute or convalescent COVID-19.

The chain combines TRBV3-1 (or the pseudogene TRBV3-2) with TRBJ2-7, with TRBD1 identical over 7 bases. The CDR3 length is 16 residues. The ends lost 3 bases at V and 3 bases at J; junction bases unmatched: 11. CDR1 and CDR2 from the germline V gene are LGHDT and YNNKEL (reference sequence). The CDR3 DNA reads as TGTGCCAGCAGCCATGCTCCCGGGACAGCCGACTACGAGCAGTACTTC. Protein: CASSHAPGTADYEQYF.

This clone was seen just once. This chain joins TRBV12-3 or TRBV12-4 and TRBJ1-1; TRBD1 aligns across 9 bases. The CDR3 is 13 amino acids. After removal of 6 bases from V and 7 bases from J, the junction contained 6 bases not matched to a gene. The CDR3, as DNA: TGTGCCAGCAGGGGGACAGGGTTCCTTGAAGCTTTCTTT. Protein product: CASRGTGFLEAFF.

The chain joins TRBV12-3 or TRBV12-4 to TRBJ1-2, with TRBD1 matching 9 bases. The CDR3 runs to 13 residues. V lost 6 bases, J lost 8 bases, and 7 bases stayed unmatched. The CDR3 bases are TGTGCCAGCAGCCTACAGGGGGCGGGGGGCTACACCTTC. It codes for CASSLQGAGGYTF.

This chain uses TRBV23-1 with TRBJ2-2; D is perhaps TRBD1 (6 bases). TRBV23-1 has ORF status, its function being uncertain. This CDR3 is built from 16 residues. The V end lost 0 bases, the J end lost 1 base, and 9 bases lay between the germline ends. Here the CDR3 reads CASSQSGDKNTGELFF. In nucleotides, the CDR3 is TGCGCCAGCAGTCAATCGGGGGACAAGAACACCGGGGAGCTGTTTTTT.

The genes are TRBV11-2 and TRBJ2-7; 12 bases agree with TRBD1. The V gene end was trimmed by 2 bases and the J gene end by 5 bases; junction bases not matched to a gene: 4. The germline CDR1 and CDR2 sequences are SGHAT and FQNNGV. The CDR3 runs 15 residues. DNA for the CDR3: TGTGCCAGCAGCTTAAGGGGACAGGGGGCGGACGAGCAGTACGTC. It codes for CASSLRGQGADEQYV.

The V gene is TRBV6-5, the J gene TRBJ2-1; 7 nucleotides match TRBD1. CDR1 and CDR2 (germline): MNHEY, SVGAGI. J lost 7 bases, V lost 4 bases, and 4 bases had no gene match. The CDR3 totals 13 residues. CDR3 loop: CASSSGQRNEQFF. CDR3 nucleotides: TGTGCCAGCAGTTCGGGACAGAGGAATGAGCAGTTCTTC.

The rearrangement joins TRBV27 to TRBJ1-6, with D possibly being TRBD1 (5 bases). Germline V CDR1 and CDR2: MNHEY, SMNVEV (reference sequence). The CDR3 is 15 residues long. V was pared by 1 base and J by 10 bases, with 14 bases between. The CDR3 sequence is CASSLFRGMGSPLHF. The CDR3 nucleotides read TGTGCCAGCAGTTTATTTCGGGGGATGGGGTCACCCCTCCACTTT.

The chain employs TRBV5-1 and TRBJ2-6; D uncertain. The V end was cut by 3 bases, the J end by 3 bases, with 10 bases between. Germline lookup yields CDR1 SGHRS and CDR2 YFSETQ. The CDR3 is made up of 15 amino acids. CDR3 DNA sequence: TGCGCCAGCAGCTGGAAGACGGGTGGGGCCAACGTCCTGACTTTC. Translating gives CASSWKTGGANVLTF.

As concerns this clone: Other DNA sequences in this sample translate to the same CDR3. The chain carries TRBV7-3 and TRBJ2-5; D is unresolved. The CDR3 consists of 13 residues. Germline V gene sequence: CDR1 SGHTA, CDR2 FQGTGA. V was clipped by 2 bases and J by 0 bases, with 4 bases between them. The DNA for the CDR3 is TGTGCCAGCAGCTTAGACAACCAAGAGACCCAGTACTTC. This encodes CASSLDNQETQYF.

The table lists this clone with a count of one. Written as DNA, the CDR3 is TGCAGCGTTGGGGATCCGAGAGGGAGTGGAGCTTTCTTT. It specifies CSVGDPRGSGAFF. The chain has TRBV29-1 and TRBJ1-1; D ambiguous. The germline V gene encodes CDR1 SQVTM and CDR2 ANQGSEA. The CDR3 totals 13 residues. V lost 4 bases and J 10 bases, leaving 19 bases between the germline ends.

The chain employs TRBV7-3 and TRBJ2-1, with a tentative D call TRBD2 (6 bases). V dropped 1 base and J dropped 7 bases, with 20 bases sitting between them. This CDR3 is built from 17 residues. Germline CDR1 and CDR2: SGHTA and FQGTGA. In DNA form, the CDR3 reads TGTGCCAGCAGCTTAAGTCCCGCCCGCTGGGGGGTAAATGAGCAGTTCTTC. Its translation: CASSLSPARWGVNEQFF.

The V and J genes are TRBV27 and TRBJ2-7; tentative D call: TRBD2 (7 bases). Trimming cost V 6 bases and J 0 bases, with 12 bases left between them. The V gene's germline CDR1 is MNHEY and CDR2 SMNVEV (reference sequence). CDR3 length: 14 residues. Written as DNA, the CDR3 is TGTGCCAGCAGCCGCGGGGGCGGCTCCTACGAGCAGTACTTC. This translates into CASSRGGGSYEQYF.

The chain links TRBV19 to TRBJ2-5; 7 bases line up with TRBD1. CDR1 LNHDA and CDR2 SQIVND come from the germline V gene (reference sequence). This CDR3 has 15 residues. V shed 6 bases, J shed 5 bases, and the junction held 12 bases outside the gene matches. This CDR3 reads CASRNRGVFGETQYF. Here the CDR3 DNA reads TGTGCCAGTAGGAACAGGGGAGTATTTGGGGAGACCCAGTACTTC.

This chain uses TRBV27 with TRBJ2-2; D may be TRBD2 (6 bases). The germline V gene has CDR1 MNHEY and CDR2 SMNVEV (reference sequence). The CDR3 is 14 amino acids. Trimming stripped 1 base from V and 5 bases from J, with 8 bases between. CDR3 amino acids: CASSLWGDTGELFF. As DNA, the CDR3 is TGTGCCAGCAGTTTATGGGGGGATACCGGGGAGCTGTTTTTT.